A selection of T cell receptor beta chains follows, all from one sample in a study of shared clonotypes between healthy human individuals. Method: immunoSEQ multiplex PCR; TCRdb's copy keeps in-frame clones and lacks some. The top ten clones hold about 0.13% of a sample with around 2.1 million clones, 90% to 96% of them seen once. Sequencing was performed on naive CD4+ T cells sorted from blood. Source of these receptors: a young man in good health. Each CDR3 is given with its conserved first and last residue. A D gene is named only where the DNA matches it firmly. Some rows mark clone size as missing; the rest say once, few, many or name a class of expanded clone.

cdr3_nt: TGTGCCAGCTCACCACCGGCGGGAGGCTGGGAGACCCAGTACTTC
cdr3_aa: CASSPPAGGWETQYF
v_call: TRBV18
j_call: TRBJ2-5
d_call: TRBD2
cdr3_length: 15
clone_size: once

cdr3_nt: TGTGCCAGCAGACCCGACAGGAATTATAATTCACCCCTCCACTTT
cdr3_aa: CASRPDRNYNSPLHF
v_call: TRBV2
j_call: TRBJ1-6
d_call: NA
cdr3_length: 15
clone_size: NA

cdr3_nt: TGTGCCAGCAGGACGCTTCAGGGGGGAGATACGCAGTATTTT
cdr3_aa: CASRTLQGGDTQYF
v_call: TRBV28
j_call: TRBJ2-3
d_call: NA
cdr3_length: 14
clone_size: NA

cdr3_nt: TGTGCCAGCAGTGTAGTAGCGGGGGCCTACGAGCAGTACTTC
cdr3_aa: CASSVVAGAYEQYF
v_call: TRBV6-1
j_call: TRBJ2-7
d_call: TRBD2
cdr3_length: 14
clone_size: NA

cdr3_nt: TGCAGCGTTTGGGACTTCCAACAGTTCTTC
cdr3_aa: CSVWDFQQFF
v_call: TRBV29-1
j_call: TRBJ2-1
d_call: NA
cdr3_length: 10
clone_size: NA

cdr3_nt: TGTGCCAGCAGTTCCGGACTCACGCAATCCTTT
cdr3_aa: CASSSGLTQSF
v_call: TRBV28
j_call: TRBJ1-1
d_call: NA
cdr3_length: 11
clone_size: NA

cdr3_nt: TGCGCCAGCAGTGGAGAGAGCAATCAGCCCCAGCATTTT
cdr3_aa: CASSGESNQPQHF
v_call: TRBV10-2
j_call: TRBJ1-5
d_call: NA
cdr3_length: 13
clone_size: NA

cdr3_nt: TGTGCTAGTGGTTTGGTACGCGGGAGTCATCAAGAGACCCAGTACTTC
cdr3_aa: CASGLVRGSHQETQYF
v_call: TRBV12-5
j_call: TRBJ2-5
d_call: TRBD2
cdr3_length: 16
clone_size: NA

cdr3_nt: TGTGCTAGTGGTCCGGACAGGGTCTACGAGCAGTACTTC
cdr3_aa: CASGPDRVYEQYF
v_call: TRBV12-5
j_call: TRBJ2-7
d_call: TRBD1
cdr3_length: 13
clone_size: NA

cdr3_nt: TGTGCCAGCAGCCTAGGACAGGGTGGGGAGACCCAGTACTTC
cdr3_aa: CASSLGQGGETQYF
v_call: TRBV6-1
j_call: TRBJ2-5
d_call: TRBD1
cdr3_length: 14
clone_size: NA

cdr3_nt: TGTTGTACAGGGGTTGAGTCACCCCTCCACTTT
cdr3_aa: CCTGVESPLHF
v_call: TRBV6-1
j_call: TRBJ1-6
d_call: TRBD1
cdr3_length: 11
clone_size: NA

cdr3_nt: TGCGCCAGCAGTGACGGGCTGCCTTACAATGAGCAGTTCTTC
cdr3_aa: CASSDGLPYNEQFF
v_call: TRBV10-1
j_call: TRBJ2-1
d_call: NA
cdr3_length: 14
clone_size: NA

cdr3_nt: TGCGCCAGCAGCTTTCGGTCTCCCGCTAGCGGGAGCCTCAATGAGCAGTTCTTC
cdr3_aa: CASSFRSPASGSLNEQFF
v_call: TRBV5-1
j_call: TRBJ2-1
d_call: TRBD2
cdr3_length: 18
clone_size: NA

cdr3_nt: TGTGCCAGCAGCTTGGCGGGACTAGCGGGAGTTTGG
cdr3_aa: CASSLAGLAGVW
v_call: TRBV5-4
j_call: TRBJ2-7
d_call: TRBD2
cdr3_length: 12
clone_size: once

cdr3_nt: TGTGCCAGCAGCTTAGGGTTAGTAGAGACCCAGTACTTC
cdr3_aa: CASSLGLVETQYF
v_call: TRBV7-2
j_call: TRBJ2-5
d_call: NA
cdr3_length: 13
clone_size: NA

cdr3_nt: TGTGCCTGGAGTGGGGGGTTCGAGACCCAGTACTTC
cdr3_aa: CAWSGGFETQYF
v_call: TRBV30
j_call: TRBJ2-5
d_call: NA
cdr3_length: 12
clone_size: NA

cdr3_nt: TGTGCCAGCAGTGAACTTGGGGCAGGGGCCTACAATGAGCAGTTCTTC
cdr3_aa: CASSELGAGAYNEQFF
v_call: TRBV6-1
j_call: TRBJ2-1
d_call: NA
cdr3_length: 16
clone_size: NA

cdr3_nt: TGTGCCAGCAGTTACGATCCGGCAGCACTTTCACCCCTCCACTTT
cdr3_aa: CASSYDPAALSPLHF
v_call: TRBV6-5
j_call: TRBJ1-6
d_call: NA
cdr3_length: 15
clone_size: NA

cdr3_nt: TGTGCCAGCAGCTTGGAGGCCAGGGCGGGAACTGAAGCTTTCTTT
cdr3_aa: CASSLEARAGTEAFF
v_call: TRBV5-8
j_call: TRBJ1-1
d_call: NA
cdr3_length: 15
clone_size: NA

cdr3_nt: TGTGCCAGCAGCGTAGACCCTGGAAACACCATATATTTT
cdr3_aa: CASSVDPGNTIYF
v_call: TRBV9
j_call: TRBJ1-3
d_call: NA
cdr3_length: 13
clone_size: NA

cdr3_nt: TGTGCCAGTAGTTGGCGTATTCAAGAGACCCAGTACTTC
cdr3_aa: CASSWRIQETQYF
v_call: TRBV19
j_call: TRBJ2-5
d_call: NA
cdr3_length: 13
clone_size: NA

cdr3_nt: TGTGCCAGCAGCCCCTGGGGACAGGGGGCTAATTCACCCCTCCACTTT
cdr3_aa: CASSPWGQGANSPLHF
v_call: TRBV7-9
j_call: TRBJ1-6
d_call: TRBD1
cdr3_length: 16
clone_size: NA

cdr3_nt: TGTGCCAGCTCACCAACAATTGCGGGACAGGTGTCTGGGGCCAACGTCCTGACTTTC
cdr3_aa: CASSPTIAGQVSGANVLTF
v_call: TRBV18
j_call: TRBJ2-6
d_call: TRBD1
cdr3_length: 19
clone_size: NA